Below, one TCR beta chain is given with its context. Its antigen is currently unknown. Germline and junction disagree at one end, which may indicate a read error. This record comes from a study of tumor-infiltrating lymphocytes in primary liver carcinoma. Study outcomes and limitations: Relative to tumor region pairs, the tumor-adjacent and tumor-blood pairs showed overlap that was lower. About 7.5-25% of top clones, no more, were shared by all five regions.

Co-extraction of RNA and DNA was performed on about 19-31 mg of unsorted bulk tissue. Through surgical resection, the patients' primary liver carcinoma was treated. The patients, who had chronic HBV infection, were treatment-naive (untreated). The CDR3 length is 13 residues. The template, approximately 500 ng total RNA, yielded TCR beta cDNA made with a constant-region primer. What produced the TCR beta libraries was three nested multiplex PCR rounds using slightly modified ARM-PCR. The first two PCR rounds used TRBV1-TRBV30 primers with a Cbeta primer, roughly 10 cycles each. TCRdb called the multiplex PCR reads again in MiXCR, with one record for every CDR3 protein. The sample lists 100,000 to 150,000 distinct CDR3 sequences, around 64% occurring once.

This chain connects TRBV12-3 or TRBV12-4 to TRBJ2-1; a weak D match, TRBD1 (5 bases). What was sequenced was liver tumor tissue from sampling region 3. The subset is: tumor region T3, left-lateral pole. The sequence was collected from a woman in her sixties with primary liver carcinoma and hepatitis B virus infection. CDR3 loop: CASSLQEYNEQFF. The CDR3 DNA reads TGTGCCAGCAGCTTACAGGAGTACAATGAACAGTTCTTC.